The subject of this entry is one T cell receptor (beta chain). Its antigen is currently unknown. The data derive from a study of CD8+CD57+ T cells in acquired aplastic anemia. Study-level information: Around 11 million reads, on average, were obtained for CD4+ cells from healthy donors.

Study-wide points: Between the patient and control groups, CD8+ Simpson's diversity did not differ significantly.

For CDR3 and TCR beta VDJ profiling, genomic DNA was the template used. MiXCR, applied by TCRdb to the reads, yields one record per CDR3 protein. The data show about 110,000 distinct CDR3 sequences, approximately 48% seen once. From germline, CDR1 is SGHRS and CDR2 YFSETQ. The V end lost 5 bases, the J end lost 0 bases, and 11 bases lay between the germline ends. This CDR3 contains 14 residues. The sequence was collected from a human donor in good health, serving as a control. The chain combines TRBV5-1 with TRBJ2-5, with D maybe TRBD1 (6 bases). The sequenced sample was sorted CD4+, CD8+, or CD8+CD57+ T cells (not recorded which) from PBMCs. The CDR3 is CASRRAGDQETQYF. For the CDR3, the DNA is TGCGCCAGCAGGAGGGCAGGGGACCAAGAGACCCAGTACTTC.